This T cell receptor (beta chain) was sequenced for a study of CD8 T cells in Susac syndrome. The length of the CDR3 is 12 residues. The germline gives CDR1 ENHRY, CDR2 SYGVKD. Trimming removed 11 bases from V and 4 bases from J, with 14 bases in between. The RNA input was about 0.5 to 1 ug, and it was reverse transcribed with random hexamers. Coverage of TCR beta CDR3 amplification by immunoSEQ multiplex PCR extended to 54 Vbeta and 13 Jbeta. In TCRdb, the immunoSEQ multiplex PCR reads were re-called with MiXCR into one record per CDR3 protein. Among 160,000 or so distinct CDR3 sequences listed, less than 95% were seen once. Negative isolation yielded the CD8+ and CD4+ T cells, while FACS enriched the TEMRA cells.

The sequence derives from a human donor with multiple sclerosis. V usage is TRBV10-3 and J usage is TRBJ1-1; D remains unclear. What was sequenced was CD4+ T cells from PBMCs. The CDR3 spells CASYSYGTEAFF. The DNA of the CDR3 is TGTGCCTCATATTCCTACGGCACTGAAGCTTTCTTT.